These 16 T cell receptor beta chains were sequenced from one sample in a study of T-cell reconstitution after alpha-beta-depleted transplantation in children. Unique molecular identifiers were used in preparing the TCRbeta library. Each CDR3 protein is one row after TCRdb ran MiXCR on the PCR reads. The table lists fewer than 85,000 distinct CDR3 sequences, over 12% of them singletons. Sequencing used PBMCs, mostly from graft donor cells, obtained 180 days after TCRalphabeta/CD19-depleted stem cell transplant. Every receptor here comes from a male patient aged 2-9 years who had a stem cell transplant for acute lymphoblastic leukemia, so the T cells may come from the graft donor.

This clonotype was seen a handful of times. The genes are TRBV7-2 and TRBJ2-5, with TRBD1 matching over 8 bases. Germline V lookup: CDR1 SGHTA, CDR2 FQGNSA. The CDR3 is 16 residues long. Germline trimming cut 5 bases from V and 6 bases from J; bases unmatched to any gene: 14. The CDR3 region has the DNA TGTGCCAGCAGCAACGTGCCGACAGGGGAAGGGAAGACCCAGTACTTC. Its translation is CASSNVPTGEGKTQYF.

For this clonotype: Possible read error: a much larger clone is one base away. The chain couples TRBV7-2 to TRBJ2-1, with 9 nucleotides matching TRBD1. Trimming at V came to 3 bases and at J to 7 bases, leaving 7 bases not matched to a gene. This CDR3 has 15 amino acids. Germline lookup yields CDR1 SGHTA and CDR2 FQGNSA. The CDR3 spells CASSFWTGATNEQFF. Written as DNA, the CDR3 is TGTGCCAGCAGCTTCTGGACAGGGGCAACGAATGAGCAGTTCTTC.

The CDR3 nucleotides read TGCGCCAGCAGCATTCCGCCCCGAGATACGCAGTATTTT. This translates into CASSIPPRDTQYF. V and J are TRBV5-1 and TRBJ2-3, with D unclear. CDR1 SGHRS and CDR2 YFSETQ come from the germline V gene. Trimming took 4 bases from V and 5 from J, leaving 11 bases between them. The CDR3 sequence is 13 residues long.

CDR3 sequence: CASGQGNYGYTF. In DNA, the CDR3 is TGTGCCAGTGGACAGGGGAACTATGGCTACACCTTC. V and J are TRBV27 and TRBJ1-2; 9 bases align to TRBD1. Looked up from germline, CDR1 is MNHEY and CDR2 is SMNVEV (reference sequence). The CDR3 is 12 residues long. Trimming removed 9 bases from V and 2 bases from J; junction bases left unmatched: 1.

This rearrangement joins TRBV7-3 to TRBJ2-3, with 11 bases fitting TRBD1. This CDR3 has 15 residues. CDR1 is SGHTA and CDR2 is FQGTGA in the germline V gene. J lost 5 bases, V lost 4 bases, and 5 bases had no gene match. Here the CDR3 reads CASSWDRGDLDTQYF. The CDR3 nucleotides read TGTGCCAGCAGCTGGGACAGGGGGGATTTAGATACGCAGTATTTT.

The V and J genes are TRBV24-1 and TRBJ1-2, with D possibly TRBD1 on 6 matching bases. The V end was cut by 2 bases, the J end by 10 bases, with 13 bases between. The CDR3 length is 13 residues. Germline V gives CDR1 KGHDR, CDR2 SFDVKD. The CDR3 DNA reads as TGTGCCACCAGTGATTCAATGACAGGCTTCTACACCTTC. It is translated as CATSDSMTGFYTF.

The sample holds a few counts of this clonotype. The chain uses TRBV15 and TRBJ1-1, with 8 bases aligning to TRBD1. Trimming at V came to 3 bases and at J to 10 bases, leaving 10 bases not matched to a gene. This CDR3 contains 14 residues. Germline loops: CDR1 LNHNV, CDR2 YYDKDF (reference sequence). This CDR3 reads CATSRDTAGGRAFF. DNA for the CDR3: TGTGCCACCAGCAGGGACACAGCAGGGGGCAGAGCTTTCTTT.

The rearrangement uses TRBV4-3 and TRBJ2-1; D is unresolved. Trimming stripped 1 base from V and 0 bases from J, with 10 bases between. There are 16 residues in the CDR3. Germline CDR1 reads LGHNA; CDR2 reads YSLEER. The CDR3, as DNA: TGCGCCAGCAGCCAAGCTACGTTGTTCTCCTACAATGAGCAGTTCTTC. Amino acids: CASSQATLFSYNEQFF.

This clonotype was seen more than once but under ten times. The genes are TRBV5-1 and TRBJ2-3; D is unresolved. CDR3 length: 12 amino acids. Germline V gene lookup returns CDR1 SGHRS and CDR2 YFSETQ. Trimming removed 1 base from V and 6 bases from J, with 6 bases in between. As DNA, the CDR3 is TGCGCCAGCAGCTTGTACGTTGATACGCAGTATTTT. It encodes CASSLYVDTQYF.

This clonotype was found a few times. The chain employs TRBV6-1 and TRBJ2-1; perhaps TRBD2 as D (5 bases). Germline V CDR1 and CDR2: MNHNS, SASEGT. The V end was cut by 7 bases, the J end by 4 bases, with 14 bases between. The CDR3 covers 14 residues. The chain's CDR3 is CASKPEGHYNEQFF. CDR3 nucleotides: TGTGCCAGCAAACCCGAGGGCCATTACAATGAGCAGTTCTTC.

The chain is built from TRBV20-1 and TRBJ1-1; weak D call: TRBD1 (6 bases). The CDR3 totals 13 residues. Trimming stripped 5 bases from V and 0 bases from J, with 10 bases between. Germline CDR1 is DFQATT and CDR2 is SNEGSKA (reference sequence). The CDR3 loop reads CSAHREMNTEAFF. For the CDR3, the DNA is TGCAGTGCTCACAGGGAGATGAACACTGAAGCTTTCTTT.

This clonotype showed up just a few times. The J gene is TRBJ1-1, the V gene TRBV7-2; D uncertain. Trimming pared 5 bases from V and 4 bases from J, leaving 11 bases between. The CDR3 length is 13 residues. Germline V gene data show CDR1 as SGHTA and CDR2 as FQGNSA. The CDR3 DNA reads TGTGCCAGCAGCCCGCCAATGGGCACTGAAGCTTTCTTT. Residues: CASSPPMGTEAFF.

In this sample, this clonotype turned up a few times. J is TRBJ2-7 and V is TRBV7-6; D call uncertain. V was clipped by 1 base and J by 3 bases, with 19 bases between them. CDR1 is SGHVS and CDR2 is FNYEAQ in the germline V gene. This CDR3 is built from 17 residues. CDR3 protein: CASSLGMTMSTHYEQYF. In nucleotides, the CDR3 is TGTGCCAGCAGCTTAGGGATGACAATGAGCACGCACTACGAGCAGTACTTC.

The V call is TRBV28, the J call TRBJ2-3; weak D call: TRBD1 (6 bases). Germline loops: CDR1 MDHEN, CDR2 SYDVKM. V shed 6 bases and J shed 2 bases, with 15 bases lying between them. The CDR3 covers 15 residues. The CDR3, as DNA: TGTGCCAGCAGCCAAAGGGGGAAGTTCACAGATACGCAGTATTTT. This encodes CASSQRGKFTDTQYF.

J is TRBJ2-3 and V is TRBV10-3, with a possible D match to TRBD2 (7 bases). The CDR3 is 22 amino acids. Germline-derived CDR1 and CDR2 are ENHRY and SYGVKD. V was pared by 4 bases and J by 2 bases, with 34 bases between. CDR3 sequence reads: CAISGLMGGANARAIFTDTQYF. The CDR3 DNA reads TGTGCCATCAGTGGTCTCATGGGGGGGGCCAACGCACGCGCCATTTTCACAGATACGCAGTATTTT.

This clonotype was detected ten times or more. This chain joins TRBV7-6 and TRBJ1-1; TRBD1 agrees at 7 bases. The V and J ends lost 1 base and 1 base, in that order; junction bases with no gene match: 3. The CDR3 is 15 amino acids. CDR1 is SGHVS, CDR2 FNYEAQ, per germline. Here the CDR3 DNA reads TGTGCCAGCAGCTTAGGGACAGGTTGGAACACTGAAGCTTTCTTT. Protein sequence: CASSLGTGWNTEAFF.